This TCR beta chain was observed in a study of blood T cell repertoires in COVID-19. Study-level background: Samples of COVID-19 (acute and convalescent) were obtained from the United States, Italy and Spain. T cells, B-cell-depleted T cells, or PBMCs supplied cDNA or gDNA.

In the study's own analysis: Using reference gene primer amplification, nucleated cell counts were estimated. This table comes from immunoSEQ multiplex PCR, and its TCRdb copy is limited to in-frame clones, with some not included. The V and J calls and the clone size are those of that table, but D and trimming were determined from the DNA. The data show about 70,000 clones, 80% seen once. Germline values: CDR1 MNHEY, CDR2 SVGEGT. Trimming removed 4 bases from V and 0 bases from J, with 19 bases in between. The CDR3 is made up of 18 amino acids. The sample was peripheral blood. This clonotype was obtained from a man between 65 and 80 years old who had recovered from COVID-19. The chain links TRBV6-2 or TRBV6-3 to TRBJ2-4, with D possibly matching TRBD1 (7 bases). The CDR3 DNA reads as TGTGCCAGCAGTTTCCTCCAACAGGGGAGGCTAGCCAAAAACATTCAGTACTTC. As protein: CASSFLQQGRLAKNIQYF.